This TCR beta chain was recorded in a study of cytomegalovirus exposure and HLA in healthy donors. Study results and limitations: In a later analysis, compared with equally common non-associated chains, HLA-associated beta chains were more expanded. Reports indicate that TCR beta sequences accurately predicted the HLA-A and HLA-B alleles of most subjects. Highest at DRB1 and lowest at HLA-C, TCR association rates differed among HLA loci in a later analysis.

Primers for the PCR totalled 60 Vbeta and 13 Jbeta. TCRdb's table, derived via immunoSEQ multiplex PCR, lists solely in-frame clones and lacks some. The sample includes 95,000 to 110,000 clones, over 65% of them seen just once. As to this clone: Its antigen remains unidentified.

The CDR3 has 15 amino acids. Trimming pared 0 bases from V and 1 base from J, leaving 7 bases between. Germline V CDR1 and CDR2: SEHNR, FQNEAQ (reference sequence). This chain links TRBV7-9 with TRBJ2-1; no reliable D call. The specimen sequenced was PBMCs. The TCR originated in a woman aged 40 to 50 in good health and CMV-seronegative. The CDR3 sequence: CASSLAGVSYNEQFF. The CDR3 nucleotides read TGTGCCAGCAGCTTAGCGGGCGTGTCCTACAATGAGCAGTTCTTC.